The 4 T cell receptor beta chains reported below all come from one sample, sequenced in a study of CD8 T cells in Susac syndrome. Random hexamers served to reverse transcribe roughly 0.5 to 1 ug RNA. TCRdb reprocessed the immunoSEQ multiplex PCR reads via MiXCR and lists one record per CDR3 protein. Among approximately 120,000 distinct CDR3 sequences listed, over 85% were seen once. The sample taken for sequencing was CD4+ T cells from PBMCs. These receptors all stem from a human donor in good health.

The CDR3, as DNA: TGTGCCAGTAGTATAGGCTGGGCTCTGACCGGGGAGCTGTTTTTT. This encodes CASSIGWALTGELFF. The chain is built from TRBV19 and TRBJ2-2; no reliable D call. This CDR3 comprises 15 residues. Looked up from germline, CDR1 is LNHDA and CDR2 is SQIVND (reference sequence). V was trimmed by 1 base and J by 5 bases, leaving 11 bases between them.

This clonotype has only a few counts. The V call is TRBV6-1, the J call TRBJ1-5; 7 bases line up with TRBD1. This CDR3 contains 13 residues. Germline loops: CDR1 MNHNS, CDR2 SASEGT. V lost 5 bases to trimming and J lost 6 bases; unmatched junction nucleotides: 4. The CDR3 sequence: CASSSPGGQPQHF. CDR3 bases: TGTGCCAGCAGTTCCCCAGGGGGTCAGCCCCAGCATTTT.

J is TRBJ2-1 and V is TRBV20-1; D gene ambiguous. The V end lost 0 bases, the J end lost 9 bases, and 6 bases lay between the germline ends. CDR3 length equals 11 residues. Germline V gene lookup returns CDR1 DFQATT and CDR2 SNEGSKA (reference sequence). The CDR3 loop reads CSARDRIEQFF. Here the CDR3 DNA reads TGCAGTGCTAGAGATAGGATTGAGCAGTTCTTC.

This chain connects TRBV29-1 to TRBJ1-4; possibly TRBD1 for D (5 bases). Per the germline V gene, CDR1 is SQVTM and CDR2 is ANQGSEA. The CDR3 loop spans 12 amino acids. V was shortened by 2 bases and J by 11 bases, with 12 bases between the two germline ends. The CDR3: CSVELSGDKLFF. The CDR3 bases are TGCAGCGTTGAATTATCGGGGGACAAACTGTTTTTT. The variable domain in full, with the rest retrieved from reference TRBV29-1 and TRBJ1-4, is SAVISQKPSRDICQRGTSLTIQCQVDSQVTMMFWYRQQPGQSLTLIATANQGSEATYESGFVIDKFPISRPNLTFSTLTVSNMSPEDSSIYLCSVELSGDKLFFGSGTQLSVL.